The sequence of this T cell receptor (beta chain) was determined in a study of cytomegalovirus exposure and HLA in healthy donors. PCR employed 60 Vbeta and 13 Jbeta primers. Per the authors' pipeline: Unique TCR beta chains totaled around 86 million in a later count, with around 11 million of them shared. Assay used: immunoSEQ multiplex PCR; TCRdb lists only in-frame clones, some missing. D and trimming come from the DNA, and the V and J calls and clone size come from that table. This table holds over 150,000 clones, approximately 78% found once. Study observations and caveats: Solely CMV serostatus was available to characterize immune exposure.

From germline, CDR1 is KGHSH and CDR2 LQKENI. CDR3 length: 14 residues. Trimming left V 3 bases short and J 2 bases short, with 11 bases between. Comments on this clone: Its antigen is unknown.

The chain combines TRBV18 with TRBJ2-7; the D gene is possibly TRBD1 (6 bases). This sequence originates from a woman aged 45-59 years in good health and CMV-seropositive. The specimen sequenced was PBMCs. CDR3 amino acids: CASSPDSYPYEQYF. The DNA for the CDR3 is TGTGCCAGCTCACCGGACAGTTACCCCTACGAGCAGTACTTC.